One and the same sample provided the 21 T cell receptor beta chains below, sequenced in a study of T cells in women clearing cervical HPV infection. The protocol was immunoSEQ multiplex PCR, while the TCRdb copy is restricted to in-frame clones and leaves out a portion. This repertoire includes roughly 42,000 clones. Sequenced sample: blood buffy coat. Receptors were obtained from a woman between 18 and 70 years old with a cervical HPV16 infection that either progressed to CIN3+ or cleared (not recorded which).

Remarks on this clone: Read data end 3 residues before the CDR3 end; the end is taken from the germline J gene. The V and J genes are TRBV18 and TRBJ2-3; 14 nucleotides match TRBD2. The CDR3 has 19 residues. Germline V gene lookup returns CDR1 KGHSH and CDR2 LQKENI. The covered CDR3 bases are TGTGCCAGCTCACCGAGAAGGACTAGCGGGGGGACGTACCAAGAGGCG. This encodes CASSPRRTSGGTYQEA. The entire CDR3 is CASSPRRTSGGTYQEAQYF.

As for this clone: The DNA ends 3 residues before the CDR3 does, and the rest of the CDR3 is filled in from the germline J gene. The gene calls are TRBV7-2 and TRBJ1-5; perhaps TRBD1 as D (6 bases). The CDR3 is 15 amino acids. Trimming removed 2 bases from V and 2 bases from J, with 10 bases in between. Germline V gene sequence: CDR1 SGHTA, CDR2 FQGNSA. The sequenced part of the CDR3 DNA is TGTGCCAGCAGCTTAAATTACAGGGGCAATCAGCCC. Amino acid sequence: CASSLNYRGNQP. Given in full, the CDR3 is CASSLNYRGNQPQHF.

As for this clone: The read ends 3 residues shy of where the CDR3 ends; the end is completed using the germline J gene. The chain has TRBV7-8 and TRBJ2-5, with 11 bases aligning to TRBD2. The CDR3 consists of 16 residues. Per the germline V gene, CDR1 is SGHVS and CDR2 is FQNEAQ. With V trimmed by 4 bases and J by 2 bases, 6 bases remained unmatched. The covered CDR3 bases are TGTGCCAGCAGCTCTGGACTAGCGGGCATTCAAGAGACC. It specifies CASSSGLAGIQET. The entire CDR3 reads CASSSGLAGIQETQYF.

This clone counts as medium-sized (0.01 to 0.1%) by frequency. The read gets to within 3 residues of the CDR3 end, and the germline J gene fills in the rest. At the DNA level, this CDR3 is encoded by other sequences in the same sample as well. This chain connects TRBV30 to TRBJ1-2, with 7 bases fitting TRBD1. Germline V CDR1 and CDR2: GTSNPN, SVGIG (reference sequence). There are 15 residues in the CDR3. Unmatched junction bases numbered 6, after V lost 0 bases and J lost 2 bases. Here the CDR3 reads CAWSVGQVTNYGYTF. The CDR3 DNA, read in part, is TGTGCCTGGAGTGTAGGACAGGTTACCAACTATGGC.

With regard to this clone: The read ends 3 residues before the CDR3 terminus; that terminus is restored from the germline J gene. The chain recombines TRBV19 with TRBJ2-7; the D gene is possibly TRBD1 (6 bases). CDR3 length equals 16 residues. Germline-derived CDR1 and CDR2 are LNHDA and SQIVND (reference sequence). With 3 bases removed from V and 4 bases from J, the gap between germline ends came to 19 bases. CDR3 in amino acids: CASSIGGERFSYEQYF. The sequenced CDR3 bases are TGTGCCAGTAGTATTGGGGGCGAGAGGTTCAGTTACGAG.

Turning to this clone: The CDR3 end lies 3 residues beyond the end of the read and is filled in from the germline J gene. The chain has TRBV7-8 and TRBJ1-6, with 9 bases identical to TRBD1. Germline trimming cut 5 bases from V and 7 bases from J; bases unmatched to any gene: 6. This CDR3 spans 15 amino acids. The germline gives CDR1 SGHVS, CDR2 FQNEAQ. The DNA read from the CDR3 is TGTGCCAGCAGCCGAAACAGGGGGCTAAATTCACCC. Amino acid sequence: CASSRNRGLNSP. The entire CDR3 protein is CASSRNRGLNSPLHF.

Incomplete CDR3 DNA: TGTGCCAGCAGCCTCCCCCACACAACTAATGAAAAA. Its protein is CASSLPHTTNEK. The full CDR3 sequence reads CASSLPHTTNEKLFF. The genes are TRBV7-4 and TRBJ1-4; D unclear. The read gets to within 3 residues of the CDR3 end, and the germline J gene fills in the rest. Germline CDR1 reads SGHVT; CDR2 reads SQSDAQ. Trimming cost V 5 bases and J 0 bases, with 10 bases left between them. CDR3 size: 15 residues.

This chain's CDR3 is CSARPTRDVYNEQFF. The CDR3 DNA, read in part, is TGCAGTGCTAGGCCTACTAGAGACGTCTACAATGAG. The chain joins TRBV20-1 to TRBJ2-1, with D perhaps matching TRBD2 (5 bases). The CDR3 end lies 3 residues beyond the end of the read and is filled in from the germline J gene. The ends were cut back, 3 bases at V and 3 bases at J, with 15 bases in the middle. This CDR3 spans 15 amino acids. Germline CDR1 is DFQATT and CDR2 is SNEGSKA (reference sequence).

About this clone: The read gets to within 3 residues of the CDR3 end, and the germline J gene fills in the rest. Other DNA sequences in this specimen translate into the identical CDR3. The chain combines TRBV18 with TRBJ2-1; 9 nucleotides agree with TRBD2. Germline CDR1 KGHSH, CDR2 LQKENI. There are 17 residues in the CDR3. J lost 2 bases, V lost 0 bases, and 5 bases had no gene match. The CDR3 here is CASSPPSGRDAYNEQFF. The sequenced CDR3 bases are TGTGCCAGCTCACCACCTAGCGGGAGAGACGCCTACAATGAG.

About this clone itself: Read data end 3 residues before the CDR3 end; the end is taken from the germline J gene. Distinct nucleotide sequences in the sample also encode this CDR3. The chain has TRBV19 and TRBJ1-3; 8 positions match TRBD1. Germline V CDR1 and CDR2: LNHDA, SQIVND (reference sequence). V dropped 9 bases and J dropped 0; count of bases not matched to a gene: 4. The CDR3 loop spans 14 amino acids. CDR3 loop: CASRDRISGNTIYF. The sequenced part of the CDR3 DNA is TGTGCCAGCCGGGACAGGATCTCTGGAAACACC. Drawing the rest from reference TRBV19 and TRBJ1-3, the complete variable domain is DGGITQSPKYLFRKEGQNVTLSCEQNLNHDAMYWYRQDPGQGLRLIYYSQIVNDFQKGDIAEGYSVSREKKESFPLTVTSAQKNPTAFYLCASRDRISGNTIYFGEGSWLTVV.

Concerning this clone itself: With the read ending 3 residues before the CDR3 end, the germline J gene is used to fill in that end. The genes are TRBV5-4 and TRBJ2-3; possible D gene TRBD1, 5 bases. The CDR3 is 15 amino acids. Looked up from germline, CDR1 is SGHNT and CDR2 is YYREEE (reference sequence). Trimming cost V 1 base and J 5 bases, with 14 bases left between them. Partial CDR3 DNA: TGTGCCAGCAGCTTGCAGGGCAGGAACAAAGATACG. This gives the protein CASSLQGRNKDT. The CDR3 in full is CASSLQGRNKDTQYF.

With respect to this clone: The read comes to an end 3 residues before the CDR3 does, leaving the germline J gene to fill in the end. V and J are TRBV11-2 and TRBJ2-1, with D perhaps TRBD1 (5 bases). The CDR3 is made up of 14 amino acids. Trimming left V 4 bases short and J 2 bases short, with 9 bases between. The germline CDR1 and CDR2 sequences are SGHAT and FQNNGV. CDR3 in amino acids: CASSSQGTYNEQFF. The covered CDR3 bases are TGTGCCAGCAGCTCCCAGGGAACCTACAATGAG.

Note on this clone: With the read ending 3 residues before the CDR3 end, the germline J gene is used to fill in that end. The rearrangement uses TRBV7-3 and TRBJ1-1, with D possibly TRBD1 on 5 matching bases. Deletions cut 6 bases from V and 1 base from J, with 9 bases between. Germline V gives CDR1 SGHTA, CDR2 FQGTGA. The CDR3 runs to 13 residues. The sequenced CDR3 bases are TGTGCCAGCAGTCGACAGACGAACACTGAA. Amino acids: CASSRQTNTE. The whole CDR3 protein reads CASSRQTNTEAFF.

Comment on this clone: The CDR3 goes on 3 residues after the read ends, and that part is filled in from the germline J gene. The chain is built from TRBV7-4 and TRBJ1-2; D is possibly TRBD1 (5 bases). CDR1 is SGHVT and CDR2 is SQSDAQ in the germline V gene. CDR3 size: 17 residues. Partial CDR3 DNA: TGTGCCAGCAGCTCCCCTTTGCGGGGGAGCTCCTACAATGAC. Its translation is CASSSPLRGSSYND. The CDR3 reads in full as CASSSPLRGSSYNDYTF.

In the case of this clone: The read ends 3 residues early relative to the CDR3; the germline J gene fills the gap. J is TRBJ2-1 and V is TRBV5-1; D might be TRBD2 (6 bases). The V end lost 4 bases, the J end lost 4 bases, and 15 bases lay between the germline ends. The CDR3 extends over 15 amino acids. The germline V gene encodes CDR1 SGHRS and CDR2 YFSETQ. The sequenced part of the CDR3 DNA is TGCGCCAGCAGCGTCGGACTAACGGGATACAATGAG. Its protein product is CASSVGLTGYNE. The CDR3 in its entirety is CASSVGLTGYNEQFF.

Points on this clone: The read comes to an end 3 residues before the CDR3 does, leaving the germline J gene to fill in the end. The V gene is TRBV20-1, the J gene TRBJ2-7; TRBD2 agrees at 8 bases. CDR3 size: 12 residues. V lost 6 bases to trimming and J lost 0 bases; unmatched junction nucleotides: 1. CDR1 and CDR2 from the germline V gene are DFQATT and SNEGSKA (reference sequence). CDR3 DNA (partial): TGCAGTGCCCGGGGGGGCTCCTACGAG. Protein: CSARGGSYE. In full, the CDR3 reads CSARGGSYEQYF.

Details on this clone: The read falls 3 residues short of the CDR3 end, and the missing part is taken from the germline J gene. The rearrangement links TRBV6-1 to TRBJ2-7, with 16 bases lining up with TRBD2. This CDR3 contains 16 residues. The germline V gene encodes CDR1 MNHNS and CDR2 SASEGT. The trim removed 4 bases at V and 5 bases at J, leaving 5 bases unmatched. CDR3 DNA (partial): TGTGCCAGCAGTGGGGGACTAGCGGGGGGGAGGGACGAG. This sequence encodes CASSGGLAGGRDE. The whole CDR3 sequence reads CASSGGLAGGRDEQYF.

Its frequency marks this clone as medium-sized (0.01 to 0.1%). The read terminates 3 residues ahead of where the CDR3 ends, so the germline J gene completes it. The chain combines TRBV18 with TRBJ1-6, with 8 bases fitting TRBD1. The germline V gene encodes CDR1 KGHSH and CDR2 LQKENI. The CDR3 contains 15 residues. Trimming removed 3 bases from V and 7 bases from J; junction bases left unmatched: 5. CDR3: CASSPPTGVNSPLHF. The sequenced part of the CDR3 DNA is TGTGCCAGCTCACCTCCGACAGGGGTAAATTCACCC. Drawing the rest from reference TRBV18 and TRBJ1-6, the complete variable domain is NAGVMQNPRHLVRRRGQEARLRCSPMKGHSHVYWYRQLPEEGLKFMVYLQKENIIDESGMPKERFSAEFPKEGPSILRIQQVVRGDSAAYFCASSPPTGVNSPLHFGNGTRLTVT.

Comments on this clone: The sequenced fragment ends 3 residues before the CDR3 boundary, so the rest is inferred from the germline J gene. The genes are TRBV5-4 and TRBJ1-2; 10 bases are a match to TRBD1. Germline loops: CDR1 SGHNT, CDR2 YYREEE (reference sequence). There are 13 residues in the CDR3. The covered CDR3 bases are TGTGCCAGCAGCCGGGACAGGGGAAGGGTC. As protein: CASSRDRGRV. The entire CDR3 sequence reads CASSRDRGRVYTF.

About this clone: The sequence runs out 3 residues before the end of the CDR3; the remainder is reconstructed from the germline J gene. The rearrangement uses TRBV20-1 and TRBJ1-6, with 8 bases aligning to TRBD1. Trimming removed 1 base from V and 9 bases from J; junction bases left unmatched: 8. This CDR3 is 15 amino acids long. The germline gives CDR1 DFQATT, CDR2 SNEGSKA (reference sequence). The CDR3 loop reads CSARATQGASSPLHF. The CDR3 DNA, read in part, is TGCAGTGCTAGAGCAACGCAGGGGGCCAGTTCACCC.

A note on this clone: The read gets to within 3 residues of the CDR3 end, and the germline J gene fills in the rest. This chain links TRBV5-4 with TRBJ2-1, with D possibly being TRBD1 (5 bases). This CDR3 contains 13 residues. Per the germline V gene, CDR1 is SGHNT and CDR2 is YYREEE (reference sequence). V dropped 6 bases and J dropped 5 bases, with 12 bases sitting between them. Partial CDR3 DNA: TGTGCCAGCACCTCCGTAGGGGACAATGAG. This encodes CASTSVGDNE. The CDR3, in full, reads CASTSVGDNEQFF.